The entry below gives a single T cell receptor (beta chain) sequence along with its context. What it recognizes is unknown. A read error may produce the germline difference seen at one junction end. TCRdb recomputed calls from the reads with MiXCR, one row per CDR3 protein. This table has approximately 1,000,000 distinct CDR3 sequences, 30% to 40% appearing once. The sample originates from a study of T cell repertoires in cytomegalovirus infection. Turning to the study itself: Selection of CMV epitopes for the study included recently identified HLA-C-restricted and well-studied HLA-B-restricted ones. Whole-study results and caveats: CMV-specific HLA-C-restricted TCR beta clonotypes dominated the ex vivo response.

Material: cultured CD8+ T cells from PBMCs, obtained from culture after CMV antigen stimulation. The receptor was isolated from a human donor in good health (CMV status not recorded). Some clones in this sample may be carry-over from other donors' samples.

Here the CDR3 reads CVSSQEVGHRVTNTEAFF. The CDR3, as DNA: TGTGTCAGCAGCCAAGAGGTAGGACACCGAGTTACCAACACTGAAGCTTTCTTT. This sequence joins TRBV4-2 and TRBJ1-1; the D gene is possibly TRBD1 (5 bases). The CDR3 is 18 amino acids. Per the germline V gene, CDR1 is LGHNA and CDR2 is YNFKEQ.